Listed below are T cell receptor beta chains from one sample, sequenced in a study of OX40 agonist ivuxolimab in advanced cancers. Generated by immunoSEQ multiplex PCR, the TCRdb table keeps only in-frame clones and is missing some. The sample consists of around 63,000 clones, more than 70% of them appearing once. Here the sequenced sample was CD4+ or CD8+ T cells sorted from blood, taken in a trial of the OX40 agonist ivuxolimab. These receptors were collected from an adult with an advanced solid tumor such as melanoma, head and neck, liver or kidney cancer. CDR3s include the opening cysteine and the closing phenylalanine or tryptophan. The order of the fields is V gene, D gene, clone size, J gene, CDR3 protein, CDR3 DNA. A D gene is named only where the DNA matches it firmly. A clone size is listed for some rows: how often the clone was seen (once, few, many), or a class if it is expanded.

v_gene: TRBV7-2
d_gene: -
abundance: once
j_gene: TRBJ2-2
CDR3aa: CASSLQGTNTGELFF
CDR3nt: TGTGCCAGCAGCTTGCAGGGGACGAACACCGGGGAGCTGTTTTTT

v_gene: TRBV7-3
d_gene: -
abundance: -
j_gene: TRBJ2-5
CDR3aa: CASSLGSQETQYF
CDR3nt: TGTGCCAGCAGCTTAGGGTCCCAAGAGACCCAGTACTTC

v_gene: TRBV5-6
d_gene: TRBD1
abundance: -
j_gene: TRBJ2-5
CDR3aa: CASSIRTGGWRETQYF
CDR3nt: TGTGCCAGCAGCATCAGGACAGGGGGCTGGCGGGAGACCCAGTACTTC

v_gene: TRBV11-2
d_gene: TRBD2
abundance: -
j_gene: TRBJ2-1
CDR3aa: CASSLGGDYKNEQFF
CDR3nt: TGTGCCAGCAGCTTGGGAGGGGACTATAAAAATGAGCAGTTCTTC

v_gene: TRBV5-6
d_gene: -
abundance: -
j_gene: TRBJ2-7
CDR3aa: CASSLQGGNEQYF
CDR3nt: TGTGCCAGCAGCTTACAGGGAGGGAACGAGCAGTACTTC

v_gene: TRBV2
d_gene: -
abundance: -
j_gene: TRBJ2-7
CDR3aa: CASSAPNYEQYF
CDR3nt: TGTGCCAGCAGTGCGCCCAACTACGAGCAGTACTTC

v_gene: TRBV28
d_gene: -
abundance: -
j_gene: TRBJ2-3
CDR3aa: CATSGPSIDTQYF
CDR3nt: TGTGCCACCTCCGGCCCGAGTATAGATACGCAGTATTTT

v_gene: TRBV28
d_gene: -
abundance: -
j_gene: TRBJ1-6
CDR3aa: CAIRRTNSPLHF
CDR3nt: TGTGCCATCCGGAGAACAAATTCACCCCTCCACTTT

v_gene: TRBV7-6
d_gene: TRBD1
abundance: -
j_gene: TRBJ2-5
CDR3aa: CASSSQGQETQYF
CDR3nt: TGTGCCAGCAGCTCACAGGGGCAAGAGACCCAGTACTTC

v_gene: TRBV28
d_gene: -
abundance: -
j_gene: TRBJ2-7
CDR3aa: CASSRQAPYEQYF
CDR3nt: TGTGCCAGCAGTCGACAGGCCCCCTACGAGCAGTACTTC

v_gene: TRBV11-2
d_gene: TRBD2
abundance: -
j_gene: TRBJ2-7
CDR3aa: CASSGTSGSDEQYF
CDR3nt: TGTGCCAGCAGCGGGACTAGCGGGAGCGACGAGCAGTACTTC

v_gene: TRBV5-1
d_gene: -
abundance: -
j_gene: TRBJ1-1
CDR3aa: CASSLGRGGDTEAFF
CDR3nt: TGCGCCAGCAGCCTGGGGCGGGGAGGGGACACTGAAGCTTTCTTT

v_gene: TRBV5-4
d_gene: TRBD2
abundance: -
j_gene: TRBJ2-1
CDR3aa: CASSPGAGGYNEQFF
CDR3nt: TGTGCCAGCAGTCCTGGAGCGGGAGGGTACAATGAGCAGTTCTTC

v_gene: TRBV4-2
d_gene: TRBD1
abundance: -
j_gene: TRBJ2-7
CDR3aa: CASSQPPGQGTYEQYF
CDR3nt: TGTGCCAGCAGCCAACCGCCGGGACAGGGTACCTACGAGCAGTACTTC

v_gene: TRBV6-1
d_gene: -
abundance: -
j_gene: TRBJ2-7
CDR3aa: CASRGTGSSYEQYF
CDR3nt: TGTGCCAGCAGGGGGACTGGGAGCTCCTACGAGCAGTACTTC

v_gene: TRBV4-2
d_gene: -
abundance: once
j_gene: TRBJ1-2
CDR3aa: CASSLDLYGYTF
CDR3nt: TGTGCCAGCAGCCTAGATCTATATGGCTACACCTTC

v_gene: TRBV11-3
d_gene: -
abundance: -
j_gene: TRBJ2-2
CDR3aa: CASSSRTRNTGELFF
CDR3nt: TGTGCCAGCAGCTCCCGGACAAGGAACACCGGGGAGCTGTTTTTT

v_gene: TRBV6-1
d_gene: TRBD2
abundance: medium-sized
j_gene: TRBJ2-7
CDR3aa: CASSQTGGAVYEQYF
CDR3nt: TGTGCCAGCAGTCAGACCGGGGGGGCCGTCTACGAGCAGTACTTC

v_gene: TRBV7-6
d_gene: TRBD2
abundance: -
j_gene: TRBJ2-1
CDR3aa: CASSLAPTSGEQFF
CDR3nt: TGTGCCAGCAGCTTAGCGCCTACTAGCGGAGAGCAGTTCTTC

v_gene: TRBV10-1
d_gene: -
abundance: few
j_gene: TRBJ2-3
CDR3aa: CASSESGADTQYF
CDR3nt: TGCGCCAGCAGTGAGTCAGGGGCAGATACGCAGTATTTT

v_gene: TRBV7-7
d_gene: -
abundance: -
j_gene: TRBJ2-5
CDR3aa: CASSLGRLVLGETQYF
CDR3nt: TGTGCCAGCAGCTTAGGGAGACTAGTTCTTGGGGAGACCCAGTACTTC

v_gene: TRBV7-2
d_gene: -
abundance: -
j_gene: TRBJ2-2
CDR3aa: CASSIMAGELFF
CDR3nt: TGTGCCAGCAGCATTATGGCCGGGGAGCTGTTTTTT

v_gene: TRBV2
d_gene: TRBD1
abundance: -
j_gene: TRBJ2-5
CDR3aa: CAIRQGKETQYF
CDR3nt: TGTGCCATACGACAGGGGAAAGAGACCCAGTACTTC

v_gene: TRBV11-3
d_gene: TRBD1
abundance: -
j_gene: TRBJ1-2
CDR3aa: CASSAPGTANYGYTF
CDR3nt: TGTGCCAGCAGCGCTCCCGGGACAGCTAACTATGGCTACACCTTC

v_gene: TRBV19
d_gene: -
abundance: -
j_gene: TRBJ2-3
CDR3aa: CASMYGTPFTDTQYF
CDR3nt: TGTGCCAGTATGTATGGGACACCCTTCACAGATACGCAGTATTTT

v_gene: TRBV12-2
d_gene: -
abundance: -
j_gene: TRBJ2-1
CDR3aa: CASRLAMAGGDEQFF
CDR3nt: TGTGCAAGTCGCTTAGCGATGGCAGGCGGGGATGAGCAGTTCTTC

v_gene: TRBV7-9
d_gene: -
abundance: -
j_gene: TRBJ1-4
CDR3aa: CASSPPGGGSEKLFF
CDR3nt: TGTGCCAGCAGCCCCCCCGGGGGCGGGAGTGAAAAACTGTTTTTT

v_gene: TRBV27
d_gene: TRBD2
abundance: -
j_gene: TRBJ2-7
CDR3aa: CASSLSSGRTYEQYF
CDR3nt: TGTGCCAGCAGTTTATCCAGCGGGAGGACTTACGAGCAGTACTTC

v_gene: TRBV5-1
d_gene: -
abundance: -
j_gene: TRBJ2-1
CDR3aa: CASSFLGGQSYNEQFF
CDR3nt: TGCGCCAGCAGCTTCCTTGGCGGTCAGTCCTACAATGAGCAGTTCTTC

v_gene: TRBV18
d_gene: -
abundance: -
j_gene: TRBJ1-1
CDR3aa: CASSPRPGPQGAFEAFF
CDR3nt: TGTGCCAGCTCACCACGACCGGGCCCACAGGGCGCCTTTGAAGCTTTCTTT

v_gene: TRBV7-8
d_gene: TRBD2
abundance: -
j_gene: TRBJ2-3
CDR3aa: CASSWTGTSQRDTQYF
CDR3nt: TGTGCCAGCAGCTGGACCGGGACTAGCCAAAGGGATACGCAGTATTTT

v_gene: TRBV6-5
d_gene: -
abundance: -
j_gene: TRBJ1-5
CDR3aa: CASKSRNNQPQHF
CDR3nt: TGTGCCAGCAAGAGCAGGAATAATCAGCCCCAGCATTTT

v_gene: TRBV5-1
d_gene: -
abundance: once
j_gene: TRBJ1-2
CDR3aa: CASSGRINYGYTF
CDR3nt: TGCGCCAGCAGCGGACGGATCAACTATGGCTACACCTTC

v_gene: TRBV5-4
d_gene: -
abundance: -
j_gene: TRBJ1-4
CDR3aa: CASSYGTREKLFF
CDR3nt: TGTGCCAGCAGCTACGGGACGAGAGAAAAACTGTTTTTT

v_gene: TRBV5-1
d_gene: TRBD2
abundance: once
j_gene: TRBJ2-3
CDR3aa: CASRTSGRAGDTQYF
CDR3nt: TGCGCCAGCAGGACTAGCGGGAGGGCTGGAGATACGCAGTATTTT

v_gene: TRBV9
d_gene: TRBD1
abundance: -
j_gene: TRBJ1-2
CDR3aa: CASSLSGQPIYGYTF
CDR3nt: TGTGCCAGCAGTCTTTCGGGACAGCCGATCTATGGCTACACCTTC

v_gene: TRBV5-1
d_gene: -
abundance: -
j_gene: TRBJ2-6
CDR3aa: CASSRDSGANVLTF
CDR3nt: TGCGCCAGCAGCCGGGACTCTGGGGCCAACGTCCTGACTTTC

v_gene: TRBV5-1
d_gene: -
abundance: -
j_gene: TRBJ1-5
CDR3aa: CASSLDGSNQPQHF
CDR3nt: TGCGCCAGCAGCTTGGACGGTAGCAATCAGCCCCAGCATTTT

v_gene: TRBV27
d_gene: -
abundance: once
j_gene: TRBJ1-1
CDR3aa: CASSVSGGWGTEAFF
CDR3nt: TGTGCCAGCAGTGTCTCTGGGGGATGGGGCACTGAAGCTTTCTTT

v_gene: TRBV19
d_gene: TRBD1
abundance: -
j_gene: TRBJ1-5
CDR3aa: CASSMVPGTANQPQHF
CDR3nt: TGTGCCAGTAGTATGGTCCCCGGGACAGCTAATCAGCCCCAGCATTTT

v_gene: TRBV18
d_gene: -
abundance: once
j_gene: TRBJ1-1
CDR3aa: CASSPVHTSWNTEAFF
CDR3nt: TGTGCCAGCTCACCAGTCCACACTTCTTGGAACACTGAAGCTTTCTTT

v_gene: TRBV7-9
d_gene: -
abundance: -
j_gene: TRBJ1-2
CDR3aa: CASSTSLFAGYTF
CDR3nt: TGTGCCAGCAGCACAAGCTTATTTGCCGGCTACACCTTC

v_gene: TRBV5-6
d_gene: TRBD2
abundance: -
j_gene: TRBJ2-7
CDR3aa: CASSEGLAETYEQYF
CDR3nt: TGTGCCAGCAGCGAGGGACTAGCGGAGACCTACGAGCAGTACTTC

v_gene: TRBV11-2
d_gene: -
abundance: -
j_gene: TRBJ1-4
CDR3aa: CASSSNEKLFF
CDR3nt: TGTGCCAGCAGCTCTAATGAAAAACTGTTTTTT

v_gene: TRBV28
d_gene: -
abundance: -
j_gene: TRBJ2-5
CDR3aa: CASSLQETQYF
CDR3nt: TGTGCCAGCAGTTTACAAGAGACCCAGTACTTC

v_gene: TRBV6-8
d_gene: -
abundance: -
j_gene: TRBJ2-1
CDR3aa: CASSCPLRQPIHNEQFF
CDR3nt: TGTGCCAGCAGTTGTCCCCTACGGCAACCCATTCACAATGAGCAGTTCTTC

v_gene: TRBV21-1
d_gene: -
abundance: -
j_gene: TRBJ1-5
CDR3aa: CASSNGECGVGYSNQPQHF
CDR3nt: TGTGCCAGCAGCAATGGAGAATGTGGGGTGGGATATAGCAATCAGCCCCAGCATTTT

v_gene: TRBV7-2
d_gene: -
abundance: -
j_gene: TRBJ1-1
CDR3aa: CAVQGGLVSEAFF
CDR3nt: TGTGCCGTCCAAGGGGGATTGGTCTCTGAAGCTTTCTTT

v_gene: TRBV2
d_gene: -
abundance: -
j_gene: TRBJ2-7
CDR3aa: CASSVGEGAYEQYF
CDR3nt: TGTGCCAGCAGTGTTGGGGAAGGCGCCTACGAGCAGTACTTC

v_gene: TRBV5-5
d_gene: TRBD1
abundance: -
j_gene: TRBJ2-3
CDR3aa: CASSLVPTGVDTQYF
CDR3nt: TGTGCCAGCAGCTTGGTGCCGACAGGGGTAGATACGCAGTATTTT